The source of this TCR beta chain is a study of cytomegalovirus exposure and HLA in healthy donors. Between the trimmed V and J ends, which lost 0 bases and 7 bases, there was a span of 10 bases. This CDR3 is 15 amino acids long. Germline CDR1 and CDR2: SGHAT and FQNNGV. Study observations and caveats: The classifier, whose performance was assessed in both the original and validation cohorts, reportedly diagnosed cytomegalovirus status with high specificity and sensitivity.

A remark on this clone: The antigen is unknown.

PCR was performed using 60 Vbeta and 13 Jbeta primers. Data came from immunoSEQ multiplex PCR; TCRdb stores just in-frame clones and leaves some out. The table lists fewer than 70,000 clones, 55% to 75% of them singletons. This rearrangement joins TRBV11-2 to TRBJ1-6, with D uncertain. The material sequenced was PBMCs. This TCR derives from a woman aged 30 to 39 in good health and CMV-seronegative. The CDR3 region is CASSLDAAANSPLHF. The CDR3 region has the DNA TGTGCCAGCAGCTTAGATGCGGCAGCGAATTCACCCCTCCACTTT.